The rows below give T cell receptor beta chains drawn from one sample of a study of Ad26.COV2.S vaccination and SARS-CoV-2 variants. Only in-frame clones appear in the TCRdb table, and some are missing; sequencing was by immunoSEQ multiplex PCR. The sample lists 400,000 to 500,000 clones; approximately 88% were seen once. The input for sequencing was peripheral blood, taken in a trial of Ad26.COV2.S vaccine versus placebo. Source of these receptors: a person aged 18-60 years who received the Ad26.COV2.S COVID-19 vaccine or a placebo. The CDR3 runs from the conserved cysteine through the conserved F or W. Each record gives: J gene, D gene, clone size, V gene, CDR3 protein, CDR3 DNA. D genes are given only for firm matches. Expanded clones get a size class; other rows say once, few or many, or leave the size out.

J gene: TRBJ1-1; D gene: TRBD1; clone size: once; V gene: TRBV5-1; CDR3 protein: CASSLTGGNTEAFF; CDR3 DNA: TGCGCCAGCAGCTTGACAGGGGGGAACACTGAAGCTTTCTTT
J gene: TRBJ2-7; D gene: NA; clone size: NA; V gene: TRBV4-1; CDR3 protein: CASSLTPGSSYEQYF; CDR3 DNA: TGCGCCAGCAGCCTAACCCCTGGCAGCTCCTACGAGCAGTACTTC
J gene: TRBJ2-1; D gene: TRBD1; clone size: NA; V gene: TRBV5-4; CDR3 protein: CASRSDRVLYNEQFF; CDR3 DNA: TGTGCCAGCAGGTCCGACAGGGTTCTCTACAATGAGCAGTTCTTC
J gene: TRBJ2-7; D gene: NA; clone size: NA; V gene: TRBV28; CDR3 protein: CASRGNSYEQYF; CDR3 DNA: TGTGCCAGCAGGGGGAACTCCTACGAGCAGTACTTC
J gene: TRBJ1-5; D gene: NA; clone size: once; V gene: TRBV12-3/TRBV12-4; CDR3 protein: CASSYGNQPQHF; CDR3 DNA: TGTGCCAGCAGTTATGGGAATCAGCCCCAGCATTTT
J gene: TRBJ2-5; D gene: NA; clone size: NA; V gene: TRBV7-9; CDR3 protein: CASREGAGQETQYF; CDR3 DNA: TGTGCCAGCAGGGAGGGGGCCGGTCAAGAGACCCAGTACTTC
J gene: TRBJ1-5; D gene: TRBD1; clone size: few; V gene: TRBV6-5; CDR3 protein: CASSYDRGDQPQHF; CDR3 DNA: TGTGCCAGCAGTTACGACAGGGGAGATCAGCCCCAGCATTTT
J gene: TRBJ2-5; D gene: NA; clone size: NA; V gene: TRBV24-1; CDR3 protein: CATSPGLVQETQYF; CDR3 DNA: TGTGCCACCAGCCCGGGACTTGTCCAAGAGACCCAGTACTTC
J gene: TRBJ2-3; D gene: TRBD2; clone size: NA; V gene: TRBV27; CDR3 protein: CASSSPYKLGGSTDTQYF; CDR3 DNA: TGTGCCAGCAGTTCGCCTTATAAGTTGGGGGGGAGCACAGATACGCAGTATTTT
J gene: TRBJ2-7; D gene: NA; clone size: NA; V gene: TRBV7-9; CDR3 protein: CASSFPGTESSYEQYF; CDR3 DNA: TGTGCCAGCAGTTTCCCCGGGACGGAGAGCTCCTACGAGCAGTACTTC
J gene: TRBJ1-5; D gene: NA; clone size: NA; V gene: TRBV6-5; CDR3 protein: CASTPSGGRNQPQHF; CDR3 DNA: TGTGCCAGCACGCCGTCGGGGGGCAGGAATCAGCCCCAGCATTTT
J gene: TRBJ2-5; D gene: NA; clone size: NA; V gene: TRBV2; CDR3 protein: CASSVDSKVTQYF; CDR3 DNA: TGTGCCAGCAGTGTAGATAGTAAAGTGACCCAGTACTTC
J gene: TRBJ2-3; D gene: TRBD1; clone size: NA; V gene: TRBV5-1; CDR3 protein: CASSLPLRGRADTQYF; CDR3 DNA: TGCGCCAGCAGCTTGCCTCTCAGGGGGCGGGCAGATACGCAGTATTTT
J gene: TRBJ2-1; D gene: NA; clone size: NA; V gene: TRBV13; CDR3 protein: CASSLAERINEQFF; CDR3 DNA: TGTGCCAGCAGCTTAGCCGAGCGGATCAATGAGCAGTTCTTC
J gene: TRBJ2-1; D gene: TRBD1; clone size: NA; V gene: TRBV5-4; CDR3 protein: CASSPRTGAGYNEQFF; CDR3 DNA: TGTGCCAGCAGCCCACGGACAGGGGCTGGGTACAATGAGCAGTTCTTC
J gene: TRBJ1-5; D gene: NA; clone size: NA; V gene: TRBV3-1/TRBV3-2; CDR3 protein: CASSHSRENSNQPQHF; CDR3 DNA: TGTGCCAGCAGCCACTCTCGGGAAAATTCCAATCAGCCCCAGCATTTT
J gene: TRBJ2-1; D gene: TRBD2; clone size: NA; V gene: TRBV7-9; CDR3 protein: CASSFRTSSYYNEQFF; CDR3 DNA: TGTGCCAGCAGCTTCAGGACTAGCTCATACTACAATGAGCAGTTCTTC
J gene: TRBJ1-3; D gene: NA; clone size: once; V gene: TRBV19; CDR3 protein: CASSADGRSGNTIYF; CDR3 DNA: TGTGCCAGTAGCGCGGACGGCCGCTCTGGAAACACCATATATTTT
J gene: TRBJ2-7; D gene: TRBD1; clone size: NA; V gene: TRBV9; CDR3 protein: CASSLTGGVDEQYF; CDR3 DNA: TGTGCCAGCAGTTTGACAGGGGGCGTCGACGAGCAGTACTTC
J gene: TRBJ1-2; D gene: TRBD1; clone size: once; V gene: TRBV18; CDR3 protein: CASSPTGDRGFLSGYTF; CDR3 DNA: TGTGCCAGCTCACCTACCGGGGACAGAGGATTCCTGAGTGGCTACACCTTC
J gene: TRBJ1-1; D gene: NA; clone size: NA; V gene: TRBV3-1/TRBV3-2; CDR3 protein: CASSQDGEYNTEAFF; CDR3 DNA: TGTGCCAGCAGCCAAGATGGGGAATACAACACTGAAGCTTTCTTT
J gene: TRBJ2-1; D gene: TRBD1; clone size: NA; V gene: TRBV6-2/TRBV6-3; CDR3 protein: CASSYSGTEYNEQFF; CDR3 DNA: TGTGCCAGCAGTTACTCCGGGACAGAATACAATGAGCAGTTCTTC
J gene: TRBJ2-7; D gene: NA; clone size: NA; V gene: TRBV7-2; CDR3 protein: CASSLEGYASYEQYF; CDR3 DNA: TGTGCCAGCAGCTTAGAAGGGTATGCGTCCTACGAGCAGTACTTC
J gene: TRBJ1-6; D gene: NA; clone size: NA; V gene: TRBV6-4; CDR3 protein: CARIRGSRNSPLHF; CDR3 DNA: TGTGCCAGGATAAGAGGGTCGAGGAATTCACCCCTCCACTTT
J gene: TRBJ2-5; D gene: NA; clone size: NA; V gene: TRBV7-2; CDR3 protein: CASSLRSHTSETQYF; CDR3 DNA: TGTGCCAGCAGCCTCCGGTCCCACACATCGGAGACCCAGTACTTC
J gene: TRBJ2-7; D gene: NA; clone size: NA; V gene: TRBV2; CDR3 protein: CASREIYEQYF; CDR3 DNA: TGTGCCAGCAGGGAAATCTACGAGCAGTACTTC
J gene: TRBJ1-3; D gene: NA; clone size: NA; V gene: TRBV15; CDR3 protein: CATSRDTGNTIYF; CDR3 DNA: TGTGCCACCAGCAGAGATACGGGAAACACCATATATTTT
J gene: TRBJ2-7; D gene: NA; clone size: NA; V gene: TRBV11-2; CDR3 protein: CASSLLLNSEPYF; CDR3 DNA: TGTGCCAGCAGCCTCCTCCTCAACAGCGAACCGTACTTC
J gene: TRBJ2-5; D gene: NA; clone size: NA; V gene: TRBV2; CDR3 protein: CASSLAETQYF; CDR3 DNA: TGTGCCAGCAGTTTGGCAGAGACCCAGTACTTC
J gene: TRBJ1-1; D gene: NA; clone size: NA; V gene: TRBV11-2; CDR3 protein: CASSSVGVVEAFF; CDR3 DNA: TGTGCCAGCAGCTCAGTTGGGGTGGTTGAGGCTTTCTTT
J gene: TRBJ1-5; D gene: NA; clone size: NA; V gene: TRBV6-1; CDR3 protein: CASSAGGGGGNQPQHF; CDR3 DNA: TGTGCCAGCAGTGCCGGGGGGGGAGGGGGCAATCAGCCCCAGCATTTT
J gene: TRBJ2-5; D gene: TRBD2; clone size: NA; V gene: TRBV5-4; CDR3 protein: CASRQAAAGEETQYF; CDR3 DNA: TGTGCCAGCAGACAAGCGGCAGCGGGGGAGGAGACCCAGTACTTC
J gene: TRBJ1-2; D gene: TRBD1; clone size: NA; V gene: TRBV3-1/TRBV3-2; CDR3 protein: CASSQDGRQGRGYTF; CDR3 DNA: TGTGCCAGCAGCCAAGATGGGAGACAGGGTCGTGGCTACACCTTC
J gene: TRBJ1-5; D gene: TRBD1; clone size: NA; V gene: TRBV6-6; CDR3 protein: CASSYGGGGAQHF; CDR3 DNA: TGTGCCAGCAGTTACGGAGGGGGCGGGGCCCAGCATTTT
J gene: TRBJ2-7; D gene: TRBD1; clone size: once; V gene: TRBV12-3/TRBV12-4; CDR3 protein: CASGRDSTYEQYF; CDR3 DNA: TGTGCCAGCGGCCGGGACAGTACCTACGAGCAGTACTTC
J gene: TRBJ2-4; D gene: TRBD2; clone size: once; V gene: TRBV28; CDR3 protein: CASSSPRGLAGGPFGYIQYF; CDR3 DNA: TGTGCCAGCAGTTCCCCCCGGGGACTAGCGGGGGGGCCTTTCGGGTACATTCAGTACTTC
J gene: TRBJ1-1; D gene: TRBD1; clone size: NA; V gene: TRBV4-3; CDR3 protein: CASSQDMGQGVVTEAFF; CDR3 DNA: TGCGCCAGCAGCCAAGATATGGGACAGGGGGTCGTCACTGAAGCTTTCTTT
J gene: TRBJ1-2; D gene: NA; clone size: NA; V gene: TRBV29-1; CDR3 protein: CSGGLSANYGYTF; CDR3 DNA: TGCAGCGGCGGGCTATCCGCTAACTATGGCTACACCTTC
J gene: TRBJ1-2; D gene: TRBD1; clone size: NA; V gene: TRBV4-1; CDR3 protein: CASSHPGTDYGYTF; CDR3 DNA: TGCGCCAGCAGCCACCCCGGGACAGACTATGGCTACACCTTC
J gene: TRBJ2-2; D gene: NA; clone size: NA; V gene: TRBV5-1; CDR3 protein: CASSLEGGENTGELFF; CDR3 DNA: TGCGCCAGCAGCTTGGAGGGCGGGGAGAACACCGGGGAGCTGTTTTTT